These 24 T cell receptor beta chains were all obtained from the same sample, sequenced in a study of T cells after yellow fever vaccination. From the 5' RACE reads, TCRdb called clonotypes with MiXCR, one entry per CDR3 protein. This table holds 550,000 or so distinct CDR3 sequences, 15% to 20% found once. The specimen comprised PBMCs, sampled 15 days after the yellow fever booster vaccination. The receptor set was obtained from a man under 40 who received the YFV17D yellow fever vaccine.

J is TRBJ2-1 and V is TRBV7-2, with 9 nucleotides matching TRBD2. Germline V gene data show CDR1 as SGHTA and CDR2 as FQGNSA. This CDR3 has 14 residues. V was pared by 0 bases and J by 8 bases, with 2 bases of the junction left unmatched. The CDR3 nucleotides read TGTGCCAGCAGCTTAGCGAGCGGGAGGTATGAGCAGTTCTTC. This sequence encodes CASSLASGRYEQFF. Full variable domain (missing parts from reference TRBV7-2 and TRBJ2-1): GAGVSQSPSNKVTEKGKDVELRCDPISGHTALYWYRQSLGQGLEFLIYFQGNSAPDKSGLPSDRFSAERTGGSVSTLTIQRTQQEDSAVYLCASSLASGRYEQFFGPGTRLTVL.

This clonotype has more than one count but fewer than ten. The chain combines TRBV7-9 with TRBJ2-7; no reliable D call. Looked up from germline, CDR1 is SEHNR and CDR2 is FQNEAQ (reference sequence). Trimming removed 2 bases at V and 7 bases at J, with 12 bases between. CDR3 length: 13 residues. The DNA for the CDR3 is TGTGCCAGCAGCTTACGGCCCTTTTGGGAGCAGTACTTC. Translated, it gives CASSLRPFWEQYF.

This rearrangement joins TRBV5-1 to TRBJ2-3, with 8 bases aligning to TRBD2. In germline, CDR1 is SGHRS, CDR2 YFSETQ. The V and J ends lost 1 base and 5 bases, in that order; junction bases with no gene match: 6. The CDR3 runs 15 residues. The CDR3: CASSLYGRDIDTQYF. CDR3 sequence (DNA): TGCGCCAGCAGCTTGTACGGGAGGGATATAGATACGCAGTATTTT. Based on the CDR3 plus reference TRBV5-1 and TRBJ2-3, the full variable domain is KAGVTQTPRYLIKTRGQQVTLSCSPISGHRSVSWYQQTPGQGLQFLFEYFSETQRNKGNFPGRFSGRQFSNSRSEMNVSTLELGDSALYLCASSLYGRDIDTQYFGPGTRLTVL.

This clonotype was observed a few times. The chain couples TRBV20-1 to TRBJ2-1; 11 bases are shared with TRBD2. The germline V gene has CDR1 DFQATT and CDR2 SNEGSKA (reference sequence). V dropped 4 bases and J dropped 4; count of bases not matched to a gene: 9. This CDR3 has 16 residues. The DNA of the CDR3 is TGCAGTGCTACCCCACATCTAGCGGGGGGTTACAATGAGCAGTTCTTC. Amino acid sequence: CSATPHLAGGYNEQFF.

V and J are TRBV18 and TRBJ1-3; maybe TRBD1 (5 bases). The CDR3 is made up of 16 amino acids. Germline CDR1 KGHSH, CDR2 LQKENI. V shed 2 bases and J shed 3 bases, with 14 bases lying between them. CDR3 protein: CASSPKLSGSGNTIYF. Written as DNA, the CDR3 is TGTGCCAGCTCACCAAAACTCTCAGGGAGTGGAAACACCATATATTTT.

This clonotype appeared a few times. This rearrangement joins TRBV7-9 to TRBJ2-1, with D possibly called TRBD1 or TRBD2 (5 bases each). The CDR3 runs 13 residues. CDR1 is SEHNR and CDR2 is FQNEAQ in the germline V gene (reference sequence). V shed 5 bases and J shed 5 bases, with 10 bases lying between them. The CDR3 DNA sequence: TGTGCCAGCAGCACAAGGGGAGACAATGAGCAGTTCTTC. It yields the protein CASSTRGDNEQFF.

The chain couples TRBV20-1 to TRBJ2-3, with unresolved D. CDR1 and CDR2 (germline): DFQATT, SNEGSKA (reference sequence). The V end lost 4 bases, the J end lost 4 bases, and 12 bases lay between the germline ends. The CDR3 loop spans 13 amino acids. CDR3 DNA: TGCAGTGCTACGTACTTGGCGTCAGATACGCAGTATTTT. As protein: CSATYLASDTQYF.

This clonotype was counted many times. The gene calls are TRBV20-1 and TRBJ1-1; D may be TRBD1 (6 bases). CDR1 and CDR2 from the germline V gene are DFQATT and SNEGSKA (reference sequence). V was trimmed by 0 bases and J by 4 bases, leaving 12 bases between them. The CDR3 is made up of 14 amino acids. This chain's CDR3 is CSARDATTGTEAFF. Written as DNA, the CDR3 is TGCAGTGCTAGAGATGCCACGACAGGCACTGAAGCTTTCTTT.

The chain combines TRBV29-1 with TRBJ2-1; 12 bases align to TRBD2. The CDR3 is 14 residues long. Unmatched junction bases numbered 8, after V lost 7 bases and J lost 7 bases. Germline V gives CDR1 SQVTM, CDR2 ANQGSEA. The CDR3 DNA follows: TGCAGCGGAAGACTAGCGGGAGTTAGGAATGAGCAGTTCTTC. Residues: CSGRLAGVRNEQFF.

This clonotype has just a few counts. V and J are TRBV19 and TRBJ2-1; 13 bases agree with TRBD2. The CDR3 covers 18 residues. V shed 2 bases, J shed 0 bases, and the junction held 4 bases outside the gene matches. Germline CDR1 reads LNHDA; CDR2 reads SQIVND (reference sequence). As DNA, the CDR3 is TGTGCCAGTAGTATATTCCGGACTAGCGGGAGCTCCTACAATGAGCAGTTCTTC. Its translation: CASSIFRTSGSSYNEQFF.

This clonotype was found a few times. The chain links TRBV25-1 to TRBJ2-6, with 7 bases matching TRBD1. The CDR3 extends over 16 amino acids. The trim removed 1 base at V and 3 bases at J, leaving 3 bases unmatched. Germline V gene data show CDR1 as MGHDK and CDR2 as SYGVNS. The CDR3 DNA follows: TGTGCCAGCAGTGAATTTGACAGGGATGGGGCCAACGTCCTGACTTTC. Its translation is CASSEFDRDGANVLTF.

This clonotype was counted only a few times. The J gene is TRBJ2-5, the V gene TRBV12-3 or TRBV12-4; TRBD1 is a possible D gene (6 bases). Deletions cut 6 bases from V and 6 bases from J, with 20 bases between. The CDR3 sequence is 15 residues long. The CDR3 sequence is CASSLPGGALKTQYF. The CDR3 nucleotides are TGTGCCAGCAGCCTACCTGGGGGCGCGCTGAAGACCCAGTACTTC.

This clonotype was counted between two and nine times. V is TRBV10-3 and J is TRBJ2-2; tentative D call: TRBD1 (6 bases). The germline V gene encodes CDR1 ENHRY and CDR2 SYGVKD. V was pared by 2 bases and J by 2 bases, with 12 bases between. CDR3 length equals 16 residues. In nucleotides, the CDR3 is TGTGCCATCAGTGAGACACGGACAGCTAACACCGGGGAGCTGTTTTTT. The encoded protein is CAISETRTANTGELFF.

The chain recombines TRBV20-1 with TRBJ2-3, with 7 bases aligning to TRBD2. After removal of 3 bases from V and 5 bases from J, the junction contained 11 bases not matched to a gene. Germline values: CDR1 DFQATT, CDR2 SNEGSKA (reference sequence). The CDR3 length is 15 residues. The CDR3 region is CSASRGSEVGDTQYF. The DNA of the CDR3 is TGCAGTGCTAGTCGCGGGAGTGAGGTGGGAGATACGCAGTATTTT.

In this sample, this clonotype turned up a few times. The gene calls are TRBV20-1 and TRBJ2-5, with 13 bases identical to TRBD2. The CDR3 is 14 residues long. Germline-derived CDR1 and CDR2 are DFQATT and SNEGSKA (reference sequence). V lost 6 bases, J lost 6 bases, and 7 bases stayed unmatched. CDR3 sequence: CSADTSGRAKTQYF. CDR3 sequence (DNA): TGCAGTGCAGATACTAGCGGGAGGGCGAAGACCCAGTACTTC.

The table lists this clonotype with a few counts. This chain connects TRBV15 to TRBJ2-1, with D uncertain. CDR1 and CDR2 (germline): LNHNV, YYDKDF (reference sequence). The CDR3 spans 15 residues. The V and J ends lost 0 bases and 5 bases respectively, with 11 bases between them. Here the CDR3 DNA reads TGTGCCACCAGCAGAGATGTCGCAGGAGACAATGAGCAGTTCTTC. Its protein product is CATSRDVAGDNEQFF.

This clonotype has only a few counts. The V and J genes are TRBV12-3 or TRBV12-4 and TRBJ2-3; possible D gene TRBD2, 6 bases. The V end lost 5 bases, the J end lost 2 bases, and 11 bases lay between the germline ends. CDR3 length: 14 residues. CDR3 coding DNA: TGTGCCAGCAGTAGGGCGGGGACCACAGATACGCAGTATTTT. Translating it yields CASSRAGTTDTQYF.

Only a few counts were recorded for this clonotype. The chain has TRBV29-1 and TRBJ1-2; D is uncertain. Germline V gene lookup returns CDR1 SQVTM and CDR2 ANQGSEA. The CDR3 spans 13 residues. V lost 0 bases, J lost 2 bases, and 7 bases lay in between. This chain's CDR3 is CSVEDRGNYGYTF. As DNA, the CDR3 is TGCAGCGTTGAAGATCGAGGGAACTATGGCTACACCTTC.

The chain is built from TRBV20-1 and TRBJ2-3; tentatively, D is TRBD2 (6 bases). The V gene's germline CDR1 is DFQATT and CDR2 SNEGSKA (reference sequence). This CDR3 contains 14 residues. V lost 0 bases to trimming and J lost 0 bases, with 7 bases between them. The DNA for the CDR3 is TGCAGTGCTAGAGATGGGACTAGCACAGATACGCAGTATTTT. Its translation is CSARDGTSTDTQYF.

This clonotype has more than one count but fewer than ten. CDR3: CASGDRGGADTQYF. The CDR3 DNA reads as TGTGCCAGTGGGGACAGGGGTGGAGCGGATACGCAGTATTTT. The chain recombines TRBV12-3 or TRBV12-4 with TRBJ2-3, with TRBD1 matching 10 bases. V dropped 9 bases and J dropped 6; count of bases not matched to a gene: 9. CDR3 size: 14 residues.

In DNA form, the CDR3 reads TGCGCCAGCAGCTCAGCCAGGGGGCGATATGACGAGCAGTACTTC. This sequence encodes CASSSARGRYDEQYF. The chain recombines TRBV5-1 with TRBJ2-7; 8 positions match TRBD1. V lost 3 bases and J lost 5; bases outside the gene matches: 10. Germline V gene lookup returns CDR1 SGHRS and CDR2 YFSETQ. This CDR3 is built from 15 residues.

The chain is built from TRBV5-1 and TRBJ2-5, with D perhaps TRBD1 or TRBD2 (5 bases each). Germline V lookup: CDR1 SGHRS, CDR2 YFSETQ. Trimming cost V 4 bases and J 4 bases, with 14 bases left between them. The CDR3 runs to 14 residues. Here the CDR3 DNA reads TGCGCCAGCAGCGGGGACGGCTGGTCAGAGACCCAGTACTTC. Its protein is CASSGDGWSETQYF. Full variable domain (outside the CDR3, taken from reference TRBV5-1 and TRBJ2-5): KAGVTQTPRYLIKTRGQQVTLSCSPISGHRSVSWYQQTPGQGLQFLFEYFSETQRNKGNFPGRFSGRQFSNSRSEMNVSTLELGDSALYLCASSGDGWSETQYFGPGTRLLVL.

The chain couples TRBV5-1 to TRBJ2-6; 9 nucleotides line up with TRBD2. The V segment lost 4 bases and the J segment 9 bases; nucleotides outside the gene matches: 8. This CDR3 has 15 residues. CDR1 is SGHRS and CDR2 is YFSETQ in the germline V gene. In DNA, the CDR3 is TGCGCCAGCAGCCCCGGACTAGCGTCAAGCAACGTCCTGACTTTC. It codes for CASSPGLASSNVLTF. The full variable domain, in which reference TRBV5-1 and TRBJ2-6 provide the parts outside the CDR3, is KAGVTQTPRYLIKTRGQQVTLSCSPISGHRSVSWYQQTPGQGLQFLFEYFSETQRNKGNFPGRFSGRQFSNSRSEMNVSTLELGDSALYLCASSPGLASSNVLTFGAGSRLTVL.

The chain combines TRBV4-3 with TRBJ2-7; 8 bases match TRBD2. Germline values: CDR1 LGHNA, CDR2 YSLEER. The CDR3 runs 15 residues. V gave up 0 bases and J gave up 1 base; unmatched junction bases: 2. DNA for the CDR3: TGCGCCAGCAGCCAAGATCGACTAGCGTCCTACGAGCAGTACTTC. Amino acid sequence: CASSQDRLASYEQYF.